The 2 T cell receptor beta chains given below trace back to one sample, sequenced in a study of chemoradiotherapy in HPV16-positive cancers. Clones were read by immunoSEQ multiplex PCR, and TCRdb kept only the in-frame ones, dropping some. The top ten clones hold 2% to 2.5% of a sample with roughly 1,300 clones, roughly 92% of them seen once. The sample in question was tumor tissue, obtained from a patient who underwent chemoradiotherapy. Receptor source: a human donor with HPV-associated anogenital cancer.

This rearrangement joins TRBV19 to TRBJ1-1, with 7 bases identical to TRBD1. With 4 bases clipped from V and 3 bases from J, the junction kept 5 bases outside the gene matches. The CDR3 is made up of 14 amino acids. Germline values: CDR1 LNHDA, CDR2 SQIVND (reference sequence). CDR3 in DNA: TGTGCCAGTAGTAGGACAGGCGGGGACACTGAAGCTTTCTTT. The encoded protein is CASSRTGGDTEAFF.

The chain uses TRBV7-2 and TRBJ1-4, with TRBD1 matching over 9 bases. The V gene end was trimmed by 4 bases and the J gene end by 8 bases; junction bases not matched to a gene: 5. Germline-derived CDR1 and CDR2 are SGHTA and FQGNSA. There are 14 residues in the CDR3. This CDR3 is CASSSPTGGEKLFF. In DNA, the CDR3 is TGTGCCAGCAGCTCACCTACAGGGGGCGAAAAACTGTTTTTT.